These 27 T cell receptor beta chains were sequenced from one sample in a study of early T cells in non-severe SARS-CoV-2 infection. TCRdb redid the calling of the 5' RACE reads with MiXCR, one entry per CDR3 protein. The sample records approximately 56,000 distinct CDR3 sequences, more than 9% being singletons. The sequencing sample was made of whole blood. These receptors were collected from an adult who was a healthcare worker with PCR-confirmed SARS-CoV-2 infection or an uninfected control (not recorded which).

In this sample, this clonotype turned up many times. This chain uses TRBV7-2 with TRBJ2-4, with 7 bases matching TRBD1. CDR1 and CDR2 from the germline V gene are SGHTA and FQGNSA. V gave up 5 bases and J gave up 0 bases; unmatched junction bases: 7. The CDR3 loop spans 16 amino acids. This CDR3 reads CASSRDRVGAKNIQYF. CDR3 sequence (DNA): TGTGCCAGCAGCCGAGACAGGGTGGGAGCCAAAAACATTCAGTACTTC.

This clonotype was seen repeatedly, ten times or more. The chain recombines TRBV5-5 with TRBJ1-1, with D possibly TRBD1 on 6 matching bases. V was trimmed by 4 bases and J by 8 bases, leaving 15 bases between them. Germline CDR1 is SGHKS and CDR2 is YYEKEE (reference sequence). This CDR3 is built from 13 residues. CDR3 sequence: CASSQPSGAEAFF. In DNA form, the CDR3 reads TGTGCCAGCAGCCAGCCCTCGGGGGCCGAAGCTTTCTTT.

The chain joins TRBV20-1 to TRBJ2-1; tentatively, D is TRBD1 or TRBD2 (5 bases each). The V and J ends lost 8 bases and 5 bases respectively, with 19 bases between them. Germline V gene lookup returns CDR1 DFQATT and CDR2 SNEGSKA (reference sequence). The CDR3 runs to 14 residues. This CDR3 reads CSYVGPQANNEQFF. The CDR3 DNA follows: TGCAGTTATGTGGGACCTCAGGCCAACAATGAGCAGTTCTTC.

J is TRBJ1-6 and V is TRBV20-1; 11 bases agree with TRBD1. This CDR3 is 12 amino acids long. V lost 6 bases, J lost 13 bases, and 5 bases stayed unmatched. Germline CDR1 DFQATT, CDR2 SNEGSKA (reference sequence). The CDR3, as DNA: TGCAGTGCCCGGACAGGGGGCGATCCCCTCCACTTT. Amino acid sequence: CSARTGGDPLHF.

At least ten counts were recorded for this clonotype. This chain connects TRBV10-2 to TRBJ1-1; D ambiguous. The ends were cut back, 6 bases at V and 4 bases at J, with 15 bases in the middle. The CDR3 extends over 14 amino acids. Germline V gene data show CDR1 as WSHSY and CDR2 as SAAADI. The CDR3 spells CASRMGGSGTEAFF. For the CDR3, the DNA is TGCGCCAGCAGGATGGGAGGGTCGGGCACTGAAGCTTTCTTT.

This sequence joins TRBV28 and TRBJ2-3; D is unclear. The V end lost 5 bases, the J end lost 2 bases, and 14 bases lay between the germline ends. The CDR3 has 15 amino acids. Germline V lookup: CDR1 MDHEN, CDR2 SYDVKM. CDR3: CASSQFTHSTDTQYF. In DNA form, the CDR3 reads TGTGCCAGCAGTCAATTCACCCATTCCACAGATACGCAGTATTTT.

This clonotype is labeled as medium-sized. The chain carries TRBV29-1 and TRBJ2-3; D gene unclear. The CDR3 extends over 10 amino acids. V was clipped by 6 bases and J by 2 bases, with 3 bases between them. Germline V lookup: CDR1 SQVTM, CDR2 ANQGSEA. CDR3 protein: CSVDTDTQYF. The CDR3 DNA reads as TGCAGCGTCGACACAGATACGCAGTATTTT.

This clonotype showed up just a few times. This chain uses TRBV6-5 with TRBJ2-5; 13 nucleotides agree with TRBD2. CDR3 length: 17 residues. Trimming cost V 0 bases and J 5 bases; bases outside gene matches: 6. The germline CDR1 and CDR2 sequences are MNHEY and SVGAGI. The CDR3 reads CASSYSGTSGEGETQYF. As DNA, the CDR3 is TGTGCCAGCAGTTACTCTGGGACTAGCGGGGAAGGGGAGACCCAGTACTTC.

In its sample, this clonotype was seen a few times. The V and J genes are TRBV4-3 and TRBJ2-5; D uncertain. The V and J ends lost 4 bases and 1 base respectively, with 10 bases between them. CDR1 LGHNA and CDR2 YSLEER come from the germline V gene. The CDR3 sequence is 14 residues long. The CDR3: CASSPRGFQETQYF. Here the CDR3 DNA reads TGCGCCAGCAGCCCGCGCGGCTTCCAAGAGACCCAGTACTTC.

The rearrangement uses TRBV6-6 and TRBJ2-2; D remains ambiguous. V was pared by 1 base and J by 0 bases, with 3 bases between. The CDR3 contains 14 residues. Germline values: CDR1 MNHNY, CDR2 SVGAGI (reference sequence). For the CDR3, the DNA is TGTGCCAGCAGTTACTTTCCGAACACCGGGGAGCTGTTTTTT. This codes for CASSYFPNTGELFF.

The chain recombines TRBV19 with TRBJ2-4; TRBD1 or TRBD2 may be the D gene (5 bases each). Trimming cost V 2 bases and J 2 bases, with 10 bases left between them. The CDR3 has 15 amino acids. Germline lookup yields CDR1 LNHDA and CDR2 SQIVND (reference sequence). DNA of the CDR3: TGTGCCAGTAGTATATGGGACGGCCCCAAAAACATTCAGTACTTC. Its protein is CASSIWDGPKNIQYF.

In nucleotides, the CDR3 is TGCGCCAGCAGCTTGGACGGCCAAACCGGGAATCAGCCCCAGCATTTT. Translating it yields CASSLDGQTGNQPQHF. The genes are TRBV5-1 and TRBJ1-5; D gene uncertain. The germline V gene has CDR1 SGHRS and CDR2 YFSETQ. The CDR3 runs 16 residues. Trimming took off 0 bases at V and 4 bases at J, with 14 bases between the two ends.

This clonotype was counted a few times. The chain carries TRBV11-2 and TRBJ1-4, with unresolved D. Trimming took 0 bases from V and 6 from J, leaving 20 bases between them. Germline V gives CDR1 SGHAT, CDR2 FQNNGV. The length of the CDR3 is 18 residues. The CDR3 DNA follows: TGTGCCAGCAGCTTAGAGGATGGTAGCACAGAGTTACATGAAAAACTGTTTTTT. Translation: CASSLEDGSTELHEKLFF. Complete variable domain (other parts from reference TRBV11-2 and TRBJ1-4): EAGVAQSPRYKIIEKRQSVAFWCNPISGHATLYWYQQILGQGPKLLIQFQNNGVVDDSQLPKDRFSAERLKGVDSTLKIQPAKLEDSAVYLCASSLEDGSTELHEKLFFGSGTQLSVL.

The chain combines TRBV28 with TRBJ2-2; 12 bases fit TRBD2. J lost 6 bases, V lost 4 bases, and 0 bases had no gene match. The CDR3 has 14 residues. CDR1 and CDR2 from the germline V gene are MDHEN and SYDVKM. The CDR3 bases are TGTGCCAGCAGTTGGACTAGCGGGGCCGGGGAGCTGTTTTTT. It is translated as CASSWTSGAGELFF. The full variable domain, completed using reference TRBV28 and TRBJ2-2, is DVKVTQSSRYLVKRTGEKVFLECVQDMDHENMFWYRQDPGLGLRLIYFSYDVKMKEKGDIPEGYSVSREKKERFSLILESASTNQTSMYLCASSWTSGAGELFFGEGSRLTVL.

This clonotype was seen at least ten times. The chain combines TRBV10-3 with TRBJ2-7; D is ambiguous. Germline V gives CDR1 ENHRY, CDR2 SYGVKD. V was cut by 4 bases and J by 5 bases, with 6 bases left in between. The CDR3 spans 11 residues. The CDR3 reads CAISVRDEQYF. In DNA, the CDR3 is TGTGCCATCAGTGTTAGGGACGAGCAGTACTTC.

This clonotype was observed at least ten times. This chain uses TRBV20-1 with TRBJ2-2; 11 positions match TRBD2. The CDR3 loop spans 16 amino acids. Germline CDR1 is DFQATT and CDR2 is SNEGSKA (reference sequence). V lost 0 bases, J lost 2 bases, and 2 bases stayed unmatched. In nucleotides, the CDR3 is TGCAGTGCTAGAGACACTAGCGGGGGCAACACCGGGGAGCTGTTTTTT. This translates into CSARDTSGGNTGELFF.

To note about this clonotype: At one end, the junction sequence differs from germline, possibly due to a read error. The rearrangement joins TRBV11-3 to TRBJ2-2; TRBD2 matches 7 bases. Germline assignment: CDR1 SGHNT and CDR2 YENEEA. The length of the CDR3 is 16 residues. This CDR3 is CASSVDSGGNSGELFF. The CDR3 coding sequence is TGTGCCAGCAGCGTCGACTCCGGGGGGAACTCCGGGGAGCTGTTTTTT.

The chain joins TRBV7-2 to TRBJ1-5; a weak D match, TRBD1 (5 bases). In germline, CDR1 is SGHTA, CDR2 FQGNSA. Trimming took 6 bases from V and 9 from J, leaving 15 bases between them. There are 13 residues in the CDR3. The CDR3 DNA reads TGTGCCAGCAGTCGGGACGGCTGGGGGCCCCAGCATTTT. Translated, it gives CASSRDGWGPQHF.

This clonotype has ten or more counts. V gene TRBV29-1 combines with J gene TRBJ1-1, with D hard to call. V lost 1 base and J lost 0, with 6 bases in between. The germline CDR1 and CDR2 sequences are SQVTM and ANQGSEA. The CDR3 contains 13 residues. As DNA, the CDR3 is TGCAGCGTTGAAGCAGAAATGAACACTGAAGCTTTCTTT. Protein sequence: CSVEAEMNTEAFF.

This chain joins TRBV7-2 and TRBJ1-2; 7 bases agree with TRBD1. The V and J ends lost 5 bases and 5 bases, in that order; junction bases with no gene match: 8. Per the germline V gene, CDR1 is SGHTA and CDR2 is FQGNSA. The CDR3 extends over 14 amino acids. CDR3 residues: CASSLDRLSYGYTF. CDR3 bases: TGTGCCAGCAGCCTGGACAGGCTTTCTTATGGCTACACCTTC.

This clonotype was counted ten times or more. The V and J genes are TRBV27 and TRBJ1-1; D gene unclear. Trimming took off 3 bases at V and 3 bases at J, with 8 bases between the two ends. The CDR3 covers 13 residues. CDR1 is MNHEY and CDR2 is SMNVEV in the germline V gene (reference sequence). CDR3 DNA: TGTGCCAGCAGTTTTAGGGAGCACACTGAAGCTTTCTTT. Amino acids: CASSFREHTEAFF.

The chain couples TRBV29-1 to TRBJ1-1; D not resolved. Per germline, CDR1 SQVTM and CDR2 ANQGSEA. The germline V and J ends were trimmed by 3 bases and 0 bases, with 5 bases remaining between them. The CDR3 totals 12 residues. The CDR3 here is CSVDGLNTEAFF. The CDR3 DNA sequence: TGCAGCGTTGATGGCCTGAACACTGAAGCTTTCTTT.

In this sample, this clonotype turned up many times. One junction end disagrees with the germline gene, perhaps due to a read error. This CDR3 is CAGSLELWHEQYF. DNA of the CDR3: TGTGCCGGCAGCTTGGAACTATGGCACGAGCAGTACTTC. The chain joins TRBV7-2 to TRBJ2-7, with no clear D. Germline V gene lookup returns CDR1 SGHTA and CDR2 FQGNSA. This CDR3 has 13 amino acids.

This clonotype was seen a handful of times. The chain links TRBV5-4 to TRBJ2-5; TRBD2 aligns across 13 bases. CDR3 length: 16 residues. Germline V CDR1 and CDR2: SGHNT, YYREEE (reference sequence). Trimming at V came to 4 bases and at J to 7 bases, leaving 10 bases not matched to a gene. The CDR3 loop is CASSPGTSGAKGTQYF. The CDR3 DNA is TGTGCCAGCAGCCCTGGGACTAGCGGGGCCAAAGGGACCCAGTACTTC.

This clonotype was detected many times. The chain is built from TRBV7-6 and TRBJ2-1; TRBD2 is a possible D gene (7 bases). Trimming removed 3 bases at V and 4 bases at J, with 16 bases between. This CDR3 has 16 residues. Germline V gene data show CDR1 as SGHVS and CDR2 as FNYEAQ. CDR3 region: CASSFTSSGTYNEQFF. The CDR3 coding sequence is TGTGCCAGCAGCTTTACATCCAGCGGGACATACAATGAGCAGTTCTTC.

The CDR3 DNA reads TGTGCCAGCAGTCCACCGCGAGAGCAGTACTTC. It codes for CASSPPREQYF. The rearrangement uses TRBV5-8 and TRBJ2-7; D is unresolved. V gave up 5 bases and J gave up 7 bases, with 10 bases separating them. Looked up from germline, CDR1 is SGHTS and CDR2 is YDEGEE. This CDR3 contains 11 residues.

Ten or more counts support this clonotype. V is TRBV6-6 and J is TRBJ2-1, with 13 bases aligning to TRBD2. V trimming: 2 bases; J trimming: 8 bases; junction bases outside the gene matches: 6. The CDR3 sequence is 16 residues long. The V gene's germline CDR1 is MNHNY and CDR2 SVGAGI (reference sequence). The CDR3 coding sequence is TGTGCCAGCAGTTACGGACTAGCGGGAGAGGGGGATGAGCAGTTCTTC. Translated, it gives CASSYGLAGEGDEQFF.